The rows below give T cell receptor beta chains drawn from one sample of a study of T cell clusters in autoimmune cytopenias. TCRdb derives one entry per CDR3 protein from the multiplex PCR reads, leaving out DNA. Its table lists 700 or so distinct CDR3 sequences. These data are also associated with another study on T cell repertoires in aging, cancer and after chemotherapy.

The sequenced sample was peripheral blood. The receptors originated from a human donor in good health. CDR3s include the opening cysteine and the closing phenylalanine or tryptophan. Size is omitted from some rows. Given values are once, few, many or a class for expanded clones.

large | TRBJ2-5 | TRBV19 | CASSIGRGQETQYF
. | TRBJ2-5 | TRBV6-5 | CASEGLAGGETQYF
medium-sized | TRBJ2-7 | TRBV7-2 | CASSPDRGAYEQYF
. | TRBJ1-2 | TRBV7-9 | CASSSHTANYGYTF
large | TRBJ2-7 | TRBV6-2/TRBV6-3 | CASLPHVGRTYEQYF
medium-sized | TRBJ1-2 | TRBV7-2 | CASSSTGLGYTF
large | TRBJ2-7 | TRBV10-3 | CAISGLAGNSYEQYF
medium-sized | TRBJ1-6 | TRBV4-3 | CASSQDPGRDWNSPLHF
medium-sized | TRBJ1-2 | TRBV10-2 | CASSDPAGNGGYTF
large | TRBJ2-1 | TRBV6-5 | CASSPAGGEYNEQFF
large | TRBJ2-5 | TRBV6-6 | CASSPGLASESETQYF
medium-sized | TRBJ2-4 | TRBV28 | CASSSPLSLDIQYF
. | TRBJ1-6 | TRBV6-2/TRBV6-3 | CASQQSGTGNSPLHF
large | TRBJ2-4 | TRBV15 | CATSRDPGQGGDIQYF
medium-sized | TRBJ2-3 | TRBV6-1 | CASSDSGRISDTQYF
. | TRBJ1-1 | TRBV6-2/TRBV6-3 | CASLTQAPRTEAFF
medium-sized | TRBJ1-1 | TRBV7-9 | CASSWGGQRNTEAFF
. | TRBJ2-1 | TRBV20-1 | CSAAGLAGNEQFF
large | TRBJ2-3 | TRBV19 | CASTFRGRGADTQYF
large | TRBJ1-5 | TRBV6-5 | CASSRVFYQPQHF
. | TRBJ2-7 | TRBV2 | CAITGTDSYEQYF
medium-sized | TRBJ1-5 | TRBV13 | CASSSGIGSNQPQHF